This note documents a single TCR beta chain sequence. No antigen is known for it. The sample comes from a study of identical twins' blood T cells. General study results and limits: Shared CDR3 clonotype counts between two donors mainly tracked the product of their cloneset sizes, twins included. Twins shared more top CDR3 clonotypes than unrelated donors did.

CDR3 length: 16 amino acids. CDR1 SEHNR and CDR2 FQNEAQ come from the germline V gene (reference sequence). V lost 5 bases, J lost 6 bases, and 9 bases stayed unmatched. One entry per CDR3 protein results from TCRdb running MiXCR on the 5' RACE reads. The sample lists 350,000 to 400,000 distinct CDR3 sequences; 25% to 35% were seen once. This sequence joins TRBV7-9 and TRBJ2-1; TRBD2 aligns across 11 bases. The sequenced sample was PBMCs. This receptor was obtained from a woman aged 18-55 years in good health. CDR3 residues: CASSTQLAGVSNEQFF. CDR3 in DNA: TGTGCCAGCAGCACTCAACTAGCGGGAGTTTCCAATGAGCAGTTCTTC.